Below are 24 T cell receptor beta chains sequenced from a single sample in a study of cytomegalovirus exposure and HLA in healthy donors. The data were produced by immunoSEQ multiplex PCR, yet TCRdb's version contains in-frame clones alone and is incomplete. Found here are about 160,000 clones, approximately 86% of them singletons; the top ten hold 2% to 2.5%. Sequencing input: PBMCs. Source of these receptors: a woman aged 18-29 years in good health and CMV-seronegative.

This clone occurred a few times. The V call is TRBV7-9, the J call TRBJ1-2, with D possibly TRBD1 on 6 matching bases. CDR1 is SEHNR and CDR2 is FQNEAQ in the germline V gene (reference sequence). This CDR3 region has 14 residues. V was clipped by 4 bases and J by 8 bases, with 17 bases between them. DNA for the CDR3: TGTGCCAGCAGCTCTACAGGGAGTCCTACCGGCTACACCTTC. Its translation: CASSSTGSPTGYTF.

V is TRBV5-5 and J is TRBJ2-7; D gene ambiguous. Trimming took off 4 bases at V and 3 bases at J, with 14 bases between the two ends. CDR3 length: 14 amino acids. In germline, CDR1 is SGHKS, CDR2 YYEKEE (reference sequence). CDR3 residues: CASSPAPVVYEQYF. CDR3 coding DNA: TGTGCCAGCAGCCCCGCGCCCGTAGTCTACGAGCAGTACTTC.

The chain links TRBV29-1 to TRBJ2-3; 8 nucleotides line up with TRBD1. V shed 6 bases and J 5 bases; nucleotides not matched to a gene: 13. This CDR3 spans 15 amino acids. From germline, CDR1 is SQVTM and CDR2 ANQGSEA. The CDR3 sequence: CSVFQGAKGGDTQYF. The CDR3 DNA reads TGCAGCGTCTTCCAGGGGGCGAAAGGAGGAGATACGCAGTATTTT.

The genes are TRBV6-1 and TRBJ1-1; the D gene is possibly TRBD1 (5 bases). Germline-derived CDR1 and CDR2 are MNHNS and SASEGT. V lost 2 bases and J lost 0, with 13 bases in between. CDR3 size: 16 residues. CDR3 nucleotide sequence: TGTGCCAGCAGTGAACAAGGACATTTAATGAACACTGAAGCTTTCTTT. As protein: CASSEQGHLMNTEAFF.

V gene TRBV10-3 combines with J gene TRBJ2-1; possibly TRBD1 for D (5 bases). Germline V gene sequence: CDR1 ENHRY, CDR2 SYGVKD. The CDR3 sequence is 12 residues long. V was trimmed by 3 bases and J by 7 bases, leaving 7 bases between them. The CDR3 region has the DNA TGTGCCATCAGTGACAGGGCAAATGAGCAGTTCTTC. It specifies CAISDRANEQFF.

The J gene is TRBJ1-1, the V gene TRBV13; D ambiguous. The germline V gene has CDR1 PRHDT and CDR2 FYEKMQ (reference sequence). The CDR3 runs to 14 residues. V lost 5 bases and J lost 1, with 11 bases in between. CDR3: CASSASGGNTEAFF. CDR3 coding DNA: TGTGCCAGCAGCGCCTCTGGCGGGAACACTGAAGCTTTCTTT.

The V gene is TRBV5-1, the J gene TRBJ1-6; a possible D gene is TRBD1 (5 bases). CDR3 length: 16 residues. Germline CDR1 and CDR2: SGHRS and YFSETQ. Trimming stripped 7 bases from V and 0 bases from J, with 14 bases between. The CDR3 protein is CASCSQGHSYNSPLHF. DNA for the CDR3: TGCGCCAGCTGTTCTCAGGGCCACTCCTATAATTCACCCCTCCACTTT.

V gene TRBV27 combines with J gene TRBJ1-1; the match to TRBD1 covers 8 bases. CDR1 is MNHEY and CDR2 is SMNVEV in the germline V gene (reference sequence). The CDR3 is made up of 15 amino acids. V was pared by 4 bases and J by 0 bases, with 4 bases of the junction left unmatched. CDR3 protein: CASSSGTGLNTEAFF. The CDR3 DNA follows: TGTGCCAGCAGTTCAGGGACAGGTCTGAACACTGAAGCTTTCTTT.

V gene TRBV15 combines with J gene TRBJ1-2; no definite D call. V was trimmed by 6 bases and J by 0 bases, leaving 8 bases between them. The CDR3 spans 13 residues. CDR1 is LNHNV, CDR2 YYDKDF, per germline (reference sequence). The CDR3 region has the DNA TGTGCCACCAGTCAGGAATCTAACTATGGCTACACCTTC. The encoded protein is CATSQESNYGYTF.

This chain connects TRBV10-3 to TRBJ2-2; D may be TRBD1 (5 bases). This CDR3 spans 16 amino acids. Deletions cut 0 bases from V and 5 bases from J, with 13 bases between. In germline, CDR1 is ENHRY, CDR2 SYGVKD. The CDR3, as DNA: TGTGCCATCAGTGAGTCTAAGGGGCCGGAGACCGGGGAGCTGTTTTTT. It yields the protein CAISESKGPETGELFF.

This sequence joins TRBV11-3 and TRBJ2-1; possibly TRBD1 for D (5 bases). The ends were cut back, 0 bases at V and 8 bases at J, with 5 bases in the middle. The CDR3 runs 12 residues. The germline gives CDR1 SGHNT, CDR2 YENEEA. CDR3 bases: TGTGCCAGCAGCTTAGAAGGGGATGAGCAGTTCTTC. Its translation is CASSLEGDEQFF.

The rearrangement joins TRBV5-1 to TRBJ1-1; D is possibly TRBD1 (5 bases). Per germline, CDR1 SGHRS and CDR2 YFSETQ. Trimming removed 3 bases from V and 5 bases from J, with 11 bases in between. The CDR3 has 13 amino acids. The CDR3 coding sequence is TGCGCCAGCAGCTCATCCGGGGGGACTGAAGCTTTCTTT. Translating it yields CASSSSGGTEAFF. The full variable domain, with the rest looked up from reference TRBV5-1 and TRBJ1-1, is KAGVTQTPRYLIKTRGQQVTLSCSPISGHRSVSWYQQTPGQGLQFLFEYFSETQRNKGNFPGRFSGRQFSNSRSEMNVSTLELGDSALYLCASSSSGGTEAFFGQGTRLTVV.

The rearrangement links TRBV5-6 to TRBJ2-3; 9 bases are shared with TRBD1. CDR1 and CDR2 (germline): SGHDT, YYEEEE. This CDR3 comprises 15 residues. Trimming at V came to 2 bases and at J to 3 bases, leaving 4 bases not matched to a gene. This CDR3 reads CASSFTGTGTDTQYF. The CDR3 region has the DNA TGTGCCAGCAGCTTTACCGGGACAGGGACAGATACGCAGTATTTT. The whole variable domain, filled in from reference TRBV5-6 and TRBJ2-3, reads DAGVTQSPTHLIKTRGQQVTLRCSPKSGHDTVSWYQQALGQGPQFIFQYYEEEERQRGNFPDRFSGHQFPNYSSELNVNALLLGDSALYLCASSFTGTGTDTQYFGPGTRLTVL.

The chain has TRBV5-4 and TRBJ1-3; D unclear. The germline V and J ends were trimmed by 4 bases and 7 bases, with 24 bases remaining between them. CDR1 and CDR2 (germline): SGHNT, YYREEE (reference sequence). The CDR3 totals 17 residues. CDR3 sequence: CASSPGGDRLGRNTIYF. CDR3 bases: TGTGCCAGCAGCCCCGGTGGCGACCGCTTAGGGAGGAACACCATATATTTT. Using reference TRBV5-4 and TRBJ1-3 for the parts outside the CDR3, the full variable domain is ETGVTQSPTHLIKTRGQQVTLRCSSQSGHNTVSWYQQALGQGPQFIFQYYREEENGRGNFPPRFSGLQFPNYSSELNVNALELDDSALYLCASSPGGDRLGRNTIYFGEGSWLTVV.

CDR3 coding DNA: TGTGCCAGCAGCGCAGACAGGGTCGAAAAACTGTTTTTT. This gives the protein CASSADRVEKLFF. This chain joins TRBV9 and TRBJ1-4, with 7 bases fitting TRBD1. CDR3 size: 13 residues. Germline V gene data show CDR1 as SGDLS and CDR2 as YYNGEE. J gave up 8 bases and V 3 bases, and 4 bases lay outside the gene matches. Filled out from reference TRBV9 and TRBJ1-4, the complete variable domain reads DSGVTQTPKHLITATGQRVTLRCSPRSGDLSVYWYQQSLDQGLQFLIQYYNGEERAKGNILERFSAQQFPDLHSELNLSSLELGDSALYFCASSADRVEKLFFGSGTQLSVL.

CDR3 coding DNA: TGTGCCAGCAGCCCGCTCGGGACTTCGAACACTGAAGCTTTCTTT. As protein: CASSPLGTSNTEAFF. V gene TRBV9 combines with J gene TRBJ1-1; possible D gene TRBD1, 5 bases. This CDR3 spans 15 amino acids. V was pared by 4 bases and J by 1 base, with 14 bases between. Germline V CDR1 and CDR2: SGDLS, YYNGEE.

CDR3: CASSYSDRPNSPLHF. The CDR3 nucleotides read TGTGCCAGCAGTTACTCAGACAGACCCAATTCACCCCTCCACTTT. The V call is TRBV6-5, the J call TRBJ1-6; possibly TRBD1 for D (5 bases). Trimming removed 0 bases from V and 7 bases from J, with 10 bases in between. Germline loops: CDR1 MNHEY, CDR2 SVGAGI. CDR3 length: 15 amino acids.

V is TRBV9 and J is TRBJ2-3; the D gene is possibly TRBD1 (6 bases). Trimming left V 3 bases short and J 1 base short, with 15 bases between. CDR1 is SGDLS and CDR2 is YYNGEE in the germline V gene. This CDR3 is built from 16 residues. CDR3 sequence reads: CASSEGGRQGTDTQYF. In nucleotides, the CDR3 is TGTGCCAGCAGCGAAGGGGGTCGACAGGGCACAGATACGCAGTATTTT.

This chain links TRBV5-1 with TRBJ2-6; unclear D gene. V lost 4 bases, J lost 0 bases, and 11 bases lay in between. CDR3 length: 16 residues. Germline V gene lookup returns CDR1 SGHRS and CDR2 YFSETQ. In nucleotides, the CDR3 is TGCGCCAGCAGCCCTAGACTGCTCTCTGGGGCCAACGTCCTGACTTTC. It codes for CASSPRLLSGANVLTF.

The V and J genes are TRBV2 and TRBJ2-1; 7 bases are a match to TRBD2. V was clipped by 6 bases and J by 6 bases; unmatched bases: 8. The germline V gene has CDR1 SNHLY and CDR2 FYNNEI. The CDR3 has 14 amino acids. The CDR3 loop is CASRTGGFGNEQFF. The CDR3 DNA sequence: TGTGCCAGCAGGACGGGGGGATTTGGCAATGAGCAGTTCTTC.

The chain couples TRBV18 to TRBJ2-7, with D possibly matching TRBD2 (6 bases). The germline V gene encodes CDR1 KGHSH and CDR2 LQKENI. The CDR3 totals 15 residues. V was trimmed by 3 bases and J by 4 bases, leaving 16 bases between them. CDR3 residues: CASSPRRGPEYEQYF. In DNA, the CDR3 is TGTGCCAGCTCACCGAGGAGGGGTCCCGAGTACGAGCAGTACTTC.

The table lists this clone with a few counts. Written as DNA, the CDR3 is TGTGCCATCAGTGCCGGACACCGCTACGAGCAGTACTTC. Translation: CAISAGHRYEQYF. J is TRBJ2-7 and V is TRBV10-3; weak D call: TRBD1 (5 bases). The V gene's germline CDR1 is ENHRY and CDR2 SYGVKD. This CDR3 region has 13 residues. With 4 bases removed from V and 3 bases from J, the gap between germline ends came to 10 bases.

V usage is TRBV6-6 and J usage is TRBJ2-4; 7 positions match TRBD1. Germline lookup yields CDR1 MNHNY and CDR2 SVGAGI (reference sequence). This CDR3 is 15 amino acids long. With 6 bases clipped from V and 7 bases from J, the junction kept 12 bases outside the gene matches. The CDR3 DNA is TGTGCCAGCAGCCCCGTAGACAGGGTTGATAACATTCAGTACTTC. Protein sequence: CASSPVDRVDNIQYF.

The V and J genes are TRBV6-5 and TRBJ2-2; 9 bases fit TRBD2. With 4 bases clipped from V and 4 bases from J, the junction kept 7 bases outside the gene matches. The CDR3 has 16 residues. CDR1 is MNHEY, CDR2 SVGAGI, per germline. The CDR3 nucleotides read TGTGCCAGCAGTTTCCTAGCGGGGTCCCTCACCGGGGAGCTGTTTTTT. This encodes CASSFLAGSLTGELFF.